This T cell receptor (beta chain) was sequenced in a study of cytomegalovirus exposure and HLA in healthy donors. The wider study: Findings of an earlier analysis included over 95 million unique TCR beta sequences from 170 million or so T cells. Findings and limits, study-wide: The study carried out a later analysis of TCR beta sequences. It associated 15,000 to 20,000 of them with specific HLA alleles at a false discovery rate of 0.05. A later analysis reportedly found that, within productive TCRs, an Asian-associated ancestry cluster had fewer N-insertions than the mean observed across the approximately 660 donors. Being productive about 87% or about 30% of the time was typical of most TCR beta V segments in an earlier analysis.

The CDR3 contains 15 residues. Trimming cost V 4 bases and J 2 bases; bases outside gene matches: 6. Per germline, CDR1 SGHAT and CDR2 FQNNGV. Comments on this clone: Its antigen is unidentified.

13 Jbeta primers and 60 Vbeta primers were used for the PCR. Clones were sequenced by immunoSEQ multiplex PCR, and TCRdb holds only the in-frame ones, with some missing. The sample shows approximately 110,000 clones, roughly 70% of them seen only once. The source of this sequence is a man aged 30 to 45 in good health and CMV-seropositive. The V call is TRBV11-2, the J call TRBJ1-1; 8 nucleotides match TRBD1. The sequenced sample consisted of PBMCs. CDR3 DNA: TGTGCCAGCAGCTGGAGGACAGGGAGAAACACTGAAGCTTTCTTT. Translation: CASSWRTGRNTEAFF.